A single sample gave rise to the 27 T cell receptor beta chains below, sequenced in a study of blood T cell repertoires in COVID-19. Measured with immunoSEQ multiplex PCR; TCRdb has only the in-frame clones, and not every one. The sample has some 150,000 clones, more than 80% seen once. Sample: peripheral blood. These receptors all stem from a human donor in a cohort sampled during active COVID-19.

This clone was counted a few times. The chain employs TRBV11-2 and TRBJ2-1; TRBD2 aligns across 9 bases. The length of the CDR3 is 16 residues. With 5 bases clipped from V and 9 bases from J, the junction kept 14 bases outside the gene matches. Germline-derived CDR1 and CDR2 are SGHAT and FQNNGV. DNA of the CDR3: TGTGCCAGCAGCCCAATTATGCGGGAGGGCAGGACTGAGCAGTTCTTC. This gives the protein CASSPIMREGRTEQFF.

The V call is TRBV7-3, the J call TRBJ2-1; D unclear. CDR3 length: 15 residues. Trimming left V 5 bases short and J 5 bases short, with 16 bases between. Germline V CDR1 and CDR2: SGHTA, FQGTGA. CDR3 nucleotides: TGTGCCAGCAGCCCCTTCCGGAGCGTTCACAATGAGCAGTTCTTC. This encodes CASSPFRSVHNEQFF.

This clone came up a few times. The chain carries TRBV10-1 and TRBJ1-3; weak D call: TRBD1 (5 bases). Germline CDR1 is WNHNN and CDR2 is SYGVQD (reference sequence). The CDR3 loop spans 15 amino acids. The V and J ends lost 0 bases and 0 bases respectively, with 6 bases between them. The CDR3 region has the DNA TGCGCCAGCAGTGAGTCGACAGCCTCTGGAAACACCATATATTTT. It yields the protein CASSESTASGNTIYF.

CDR3 protein: CAWQVTGAKNIQYF. The CDR3 DNA follows: TGTGCCTGGCAAGTAACAGGAGCCAAAAACATTCAGTACTTC. The chain is built from TRBV30 and TRBJ2-4, with a weak D call TRBD1 (5 bases). Per germline, CDR1 GTSNPN and CDR2 SVGIG (reference sequence). The V gene lost 5 bases and the J gene lost 0 bases, with 11 bases spanning the gap. This CDR3 contains 14 residues.

CDR3 nucleotide sequence: TGTGCCAGCAGCTCAGGGGGCAGTAGCTATGGCTACACCTTC. Its translation: CASSSGGSSYGYTF. The gene calls are TRBV5-4 and TRBJ1-2; 8 nucleotides align to TRBD1. This CDR3 is 14 amino acids long. J gave up 4 bases and V 3 bases, and 5 bases lay outside the gene matches. From germline, CDR1 is SGHNT and CDR2 YYREEE (reference sequence).

The chain recombines TRBV10-3 with TRBJ1-1; D is uncertain. This CDR3 is built from 14 residues. Trimming removed 2 bases from V and 4 bases from J, with 11 bases in between. Germline V gene lookup returns CDR1 ENHRY and CDR2 SYGVKD. The CDR3 region is CAISESRDGTEAFF. The CDR3 DNA reads TGTGCCATCAGTGAGAGTCGGGATGGCACTGAAGCTTTCTTT.

V gene TRBV5-1 combines with J gene TRBJ2-1, with 7 bases that match TRBD2. CDR1 SGHRS and CDR2 YFSETQ come from the germline V gene. After removal of 0 bases from V and 4 bases from J, the junction contained 4 bases not matched to a gene. The CDR3 spans 15 residues. The CDR3 loop reads CASSLVTSAYNEQFF. Here the CDR3 DNA reads TGCGCCAGCAGCTTGGTAACTAGCGCGTACAATGAGCAGTTCTTC.

The CDR3 DNA is TGTGCCAGCAGTCCCCCCCTGGGAGGGGAGAACACCGGGGAGCTGTTTTTT. Translation gives CASSPPLGGENTGELFF. This sequence joins TRBV28 and TRBJ2-2, with TRBD2 matching over 7 bases. V gave up 5 bases and J gave up 1 base; unmatched junction bases: 10. This CDR3 has 17 residues. The germline gives CDR1 MDHEN, CDR2 SYDVKM.

This clone was observed once. The rearrangement uses TRBV28 and TRBJ2-1; the match to TRBD2 covers 8 bases. Germline V CDR1 and CDR2: MDHEN, SYDVKM. The CDR3 has 15 amino acids. V trimming: 3 bases; J trimming: 7 bases; junction bases outside the gene matches: 8. The CDR3 region has the DNA TGTGCCAGCAGTTTCGGGGGGGCTAGGAATAATGAGCAGTTCTTC. This sequence encodes CASSFGGARNNEQFF.

This rearrangement joins TRBV10-3 to TRBJ1-5; D may be TRBD1 (6 bases). This CDR3 is 17 amino acids long. Germline V CDR1 and CDR2: ENHRY, SYGVKD. V was shortened by 0 bases and J by 4 bases, with 16 bases between the two germline ends. The CDR3 DNA reads TGTGCCATCAGTGAGTCGATCGGGACACAAAGAAATCAGCCCCAGCATTTT. Protein: CAISESIGTQRNQPQHF.

In its sample, this clone was seen once. CDR3 region: CASTRGEGTDTQYF. CDR3 DNA sequence: TGTGCCAGCACCCGAGGGGAGGGTACAGATACGCAGTATTTT. The chain carries TRBV3-1 (or the pseudogene TRBV3-2) and TRBJ2-3; 7 bases align to TRBD2. The CDR3 is 14 amino acids. V dropped 7 bases and J dropped 3; count of bases not matched to a gene: 7. Per the germline V gene, CDR1 is LGHDT and CDR2 is YNNKEL (reference sequence).

This chain connects TRBV5-1 to TRBJ2-3; 9 bases line up with TRBD1. The CDR3 extends over 14 amino acids. V lost 4 bases to trimming and J lost 5 bases; unmatched junction nucleotides: 5. Germline V gene data show CDR1 as SGHRS and CDR2 as YFSETQ. This CDR3 is CASSRGQGLDTQYF. The CDR3 DNA follows: TGCGCCAGCAGCAGGGGACAGGGCTTAGATACGCAGTATTTT.

This chain uses TRBV14 with TRBJ1-6, with 7 bases aligning to TRBD1. Looked up from germline, CDR1 is SGHDN and CDR2 is FVKESK. The trim removed 5 bases at V and 10 bases at J, leaving 14 bases unmatched. CDR3 length equals 16 residues. The CDR3 DNA sequence: TGTGCCAGCAGCTATCGACGGACAGGATTAGACTCACCCCTCCACTTT. Residues: CASSYRRTGLDSPLHF. Supplemented by reference TRBV14 and TRBJ1-6, the full variable domain reads EAGVTQFPSHSVIEKGQTVTLRCDPISGHDNLYWYRRVMGKEIKFLLHFVKESKQDESGMPNNRFLAERTGGTYSTLKVQPAELEDSGVYFCASSYRRTGLDSPLHFGNGTRLTVT.

The chain employs TRBV30 and TRBJ1-4; 7 bases are shared with TRBD1. CDR3 length: 15 amino acids. Germline trimming cut 0 bases from V and 4 bases from J; bases unmatched to any gene: 5. In germline, CDR1 is GTSNPN, CDR2 SVGIG (reference sequence). CDR3 sequence (DNA): TGTGCCTGGAGTGTATCTGACAGGGTTAATGAAAAACTGTTTTTT. Translating gives CAWSVSDRVNEKLFF.

The rearrangement uses TRBV2 and TRBJ1-6, with 9 bases aligning to TRBD1. The CDR3 extends over 16 amino acids. Germline values: CDR1 SNHLY, CDR2 FYNNEI. V lost 1 base to trimming and J lost 6 bases; unmatched junction nucleotides: 4. The CDR3 nucleotides read TGTGCCAGCAGTGAAGGCGGGACAGGGTCTAATTCACCCCTCCACTTT. Its translation is CASSEGGTGSNSPLHF.

The rearrangement links TRBV28 to TRBJ2-7; TRBD1 matches 8 bases. The CDR3 extends over 15 amino acids. Germline V CDR1 and CDR2: MDHEN, SYDVKM. With 4 bases clipped from V and 5 bases from J, the junction kept 10 bases outside the gene matches. The CDR3, as DNA: TGTGCCAGCAGTTCCGCCCCCAGGGGGCTGGACGAGCAGTACTTC. Translated, it gives CASSSAPRGLDEQYF.

CDR3 loop: CASSLVVGVDEQFF. CDR3 nucleotides: TGTGCCAGCAGCTTAGTGGTGGGAGTAGATGAGCAGTTCTTC. This chain links TRBV7-8 with TRBJ2-1, with a tentative D call TRBD2 (5 bases). Per germline, CDR1 SGHVS and CDR2 FQNEAQ. Trimming cost V 1 base and J 8 bases, with 12 bases left between them. CDR3 length: 14 amino acids.

The chain combines TRBV6-5 with TRBJ2-3; the match to TRBD1 covers 10 bases. The V and J ends lost 3 bases and 5 bases, in that order; junction bases with no gene match: 5. The germline V gene encodes CDR1 MNHEY and CDR2 SVGAGI. The CDR3 sequence is 15 residues long. The CDR3, as DNA: TGTGCCAGCAGTTATGGGACAGGGGACGGAGATACGCAGTATTTT. Protein product: CASSYGTGDGDTQYF.

The chain has TRBV28 and TRBJ1-5; 12 bases map to TRBD1. The germline V gene has CDR1 MDHEN and CDR2 SYDVKM. V lost 3 bases, J lost 7 bases, and 7 bases stayed unmatched. The CDR3 contains 16 residues. CDR3 loop: CASSFLGTGGEQPQHF. CDR3 in DNA: TGTGCCAGCAGTTTTCTCGGGACAGGGGGCGAGCAGCCCCAGCATTTT.

The J gene is TRBJ2-2, the V gene TRBV30; D is undetermined. The V end lost 7 bases, the J end lost 3 bases, and 15 bases lay between the germline ends. CDR1 GTSNPN and CDR2 SVGIG come from the germline V gene (reference sequence). CDR3 length equals 14 residues. CDR3 coding DNA: TGTGCCTATAGCTTGGTAGTGGACACCGGGGAGCTGTTTTTT. Its protein is CAYSLVVDTGELFF.

The CDR3 here is CASSPTRESVANTGELFF. The CDR3 nucleotides are TGTGCCAGCTCACCAACACGTGAGAGCGTCGCGAACACCGGGGAGCTGTTTTTT. The chain has TRBV18 and TRBJ2-2; D is ambiguous. CDR1 is KGHSH, CDR2 LQKENI, per germline. This CDR3 contains 18 residues. V was shortened by 2 bases and J by 0 bases, with 16 bases between the two germline ends.

The rearrangement uses TRBV6-5 and TRBJ2-5; TRBD1 matches at 7 bases. Looked up from germline, CDR1 is MNHEY and CDR2 is SVGAGI. Unmatched junction bases numbered 6, after V lost 6 bases and J lost 5 bases. This CDR3 is 13 amino acids long. CDR3 bases: TGTGCCAGCAGGGAGACAGGGTACGAGACCCAGTACTTC. Translating gives CASRETGYETQYF.

V is TRBV2 and J is TRBJ1-1, with TRBD1 matching 7 bases. This CDR3 spans 18 amino acids. Trimming took 6 bases from V and 4 from J; bases not matched to a gene: 20. The V gene's germline CDR1 is SNHLY and CDR2 FYNNEI. CDR3 region: CASRGDRAGRLRGTEAFF. DNA of the CDR3: TGTGCCAGCAGAGGTGACAGGGCGGGGCGCCTCAGGGGCACTGAAGCTTTCTTT.

The rearrangement uses TRBV21-1 and TRBJ2-4; the DNA was not compared with TRBD2, the D call given in the table. TRBV21-1 is a pseudogene locus. The CDR3 has 19 amino acids. CDR3 bases: TGTGCCAGCAGCAAAGCATGGACTAGCGGGACCATAACCAAAAACATTCAGTACTTC. Translating it yields CASSKAWTSGTITKNIQYF.

The V gene is TRBV6-1, the J gene TRBJ1-5; possibly TRBD1 for D (5 bases). The CDR3 consists of 18 residues. The germline V gene encodes CDR1 MNHNS and CDR2 SASEGT. Trimming removed 3 bases at V and 1 base at J, with 19 bases between. In nucleotides, the CDR3 is TGTGCCAGCAGTGACGGCCCCCCAGGGTCAGGGAGCAATCAGCCCCAGCATTTT. Protein sequence: CASSDGPPGSGSNQPQHF.

The rearrangement links TRBV2 to TRBJ2-7; 12 bases are shared with TRBD2. CDR3 length: 14 amino acids. CDR1 is SNHLY and CDR2 is FYNNEI in the germline V gene. Losses at the gene ends were 4 bases for V and 3 bases for J; bases not matched to a gene: 1. CDR3 nucleotide sequence: TGTGCCAGCAGTGGACTAGCGGGAGTCTACGAGCAGTACGTC. Residues: CASSGLAGVYEQYV.

The V call is TRBV5-4, the J call TRBJ1-1; 7 bases fit TRBD1. Trimming took 2 bases from V and 4 from J; bases not matched to a gene: 5. This CDR3 is 14 amino acids long. CDR1 and CDR2 from the germline V gene are SGHNT and YYREEE (reference sequence). The CDR3 DNA reads TGTGCCAGCAGCTTTACCTACAGGGGCACTGAAGCTTTCTTT. Translated: CASSFTYRGTEAFF.